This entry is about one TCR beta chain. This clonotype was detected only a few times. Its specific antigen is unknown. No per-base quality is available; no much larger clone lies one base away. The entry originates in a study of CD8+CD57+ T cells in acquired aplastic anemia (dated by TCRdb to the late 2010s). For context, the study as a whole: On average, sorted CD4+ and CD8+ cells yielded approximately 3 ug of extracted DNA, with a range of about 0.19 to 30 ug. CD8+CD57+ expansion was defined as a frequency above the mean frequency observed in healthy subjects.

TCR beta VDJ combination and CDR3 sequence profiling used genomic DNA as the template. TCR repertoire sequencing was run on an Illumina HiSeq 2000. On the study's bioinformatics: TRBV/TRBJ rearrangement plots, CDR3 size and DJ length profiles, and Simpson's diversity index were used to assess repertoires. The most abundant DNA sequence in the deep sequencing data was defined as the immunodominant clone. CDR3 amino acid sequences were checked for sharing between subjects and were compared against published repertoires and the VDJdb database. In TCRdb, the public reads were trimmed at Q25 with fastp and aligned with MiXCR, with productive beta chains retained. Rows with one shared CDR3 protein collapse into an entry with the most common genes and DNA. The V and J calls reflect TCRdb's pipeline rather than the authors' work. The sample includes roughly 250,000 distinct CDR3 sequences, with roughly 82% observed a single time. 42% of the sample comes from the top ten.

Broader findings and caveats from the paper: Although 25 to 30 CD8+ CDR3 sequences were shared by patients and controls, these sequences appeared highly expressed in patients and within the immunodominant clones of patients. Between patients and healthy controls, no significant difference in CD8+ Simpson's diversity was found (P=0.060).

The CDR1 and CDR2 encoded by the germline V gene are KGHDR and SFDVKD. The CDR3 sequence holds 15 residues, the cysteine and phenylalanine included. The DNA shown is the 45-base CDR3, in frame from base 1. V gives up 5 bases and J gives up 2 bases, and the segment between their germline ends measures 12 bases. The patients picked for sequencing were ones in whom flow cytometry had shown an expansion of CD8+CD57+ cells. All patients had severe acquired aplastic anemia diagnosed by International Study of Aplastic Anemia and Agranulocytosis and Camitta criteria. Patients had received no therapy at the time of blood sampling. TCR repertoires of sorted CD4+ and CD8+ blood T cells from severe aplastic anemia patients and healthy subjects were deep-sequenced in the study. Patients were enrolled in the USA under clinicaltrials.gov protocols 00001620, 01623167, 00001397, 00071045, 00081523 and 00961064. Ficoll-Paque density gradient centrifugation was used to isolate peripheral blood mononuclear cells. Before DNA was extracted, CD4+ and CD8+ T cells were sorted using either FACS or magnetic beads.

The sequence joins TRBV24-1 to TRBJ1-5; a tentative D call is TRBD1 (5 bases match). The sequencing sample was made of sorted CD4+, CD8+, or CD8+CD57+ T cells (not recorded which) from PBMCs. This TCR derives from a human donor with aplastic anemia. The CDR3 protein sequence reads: CATSAGGIGNQPQHF. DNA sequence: TGTGCCACCAGTGCCGGGGGAATTGGCAATCAGCCCCAGCATTTT.